This section outlines one T cell receptor beta chain sequence together with its context. The antigen this receptor binds is unknown. The conserved phenylalanine or tryptophan normally closing the CDR3 is absent here, so this likely arose from a read error. Because the CDR3's place on the DNA is in doubt, the DNA is left out and the CDR3 is given as listed by TCRdb. The sample is drawn from a study of CD8+CD57+ T cells in acquired aplastic anemia (dated by TCRdb to 2016 to 2019). About the study as a whole: Extracted DNA from sorted CD4+ and CD8+ cells averaged around 3.5 ug, ranging from roughly 0.17 to 30 ug. An average of roughly 9.8 million reads for CD4+ cells and 11 million to 12 million reads for CD8+ cells was obtained from healthy donor samples.

Study-level results and caveats: Between patients and healthy controls, no significant difference in CD8+ Simpson's diversity was found (P=0.060). About 30 CD8+ CDR3 sequences were found in both patients and controls but appeared to be highly expressed in patients and within the immunodominant clones of the patients.

Genomic DNA was used as template for profiling of TCR beta VDJ combinations and CDR3 sequences. An Illumina HiSeq 2000 was used for TCR repertoire sequencing. The authors' analysis ran thus. Repertoire assessment relied on Simpson's diversity index, CDR3 size and DJ length profiles, and TRBV/TRBJ rearrangement plots. Whichever DNA sequence was most abundant in the deep sequencing data was defined as the immunodominant clone. CDR3 amino acid sequences were screened for sharing across subjects and compared with published repertoires and the VDJdb database. TCRdb applied fastp at Q25 and MiXCR to the public reads, then kept only in-frame beta chains. Records with the same CDR3 protein are collapsed into one entry carrying the most frequent genes and DNA. In this record, the V and J calls reflect TCRdb's handling and not the investigators' own analysis. For this sample there are 200,000 to 250,000 distinct CDR3 sequences; 30% to 40% appear just once. The ten largest account for 0.95% to 1.3% of the sample.

TCR repertoires of sorted CD4+ and CD8+ blood T cells from severe aplastic anemia patients and healthy subjects were deep-sequenced in the study. Ficoll-Paque density gradient centrifugation was used to isolate peripheral blood mononuclear cells. Before DNA extraction, CD4+ and CD8+ T cells were sorted with FACS or magnetic beads. Sequencing was performed on sorted CD4+, CD8+, or CD8+CD57+ T cells (not recorded which) from PBMCs. The TCR was taken from a human donor in good health, serving as a control.

The CDR3 in this case is CAISDGVGV. The chain is assembled from TRBV10-3 and TRBJ1-2. Reading the germline V gene gives CDR1 ENHRY and CDR2 SYGVKD. The CDR3 comprises 9 residues, both ends counted.